Each of the 5 T cell receptor beta chains below was sequenced from the same sample in a study of shared clonotypes between healthy human individuals. Measured with immunoSEQ multiplex PCR; TCRdb has only the in-frame clones, and not every one. The sample lists roughly 1,600,000 clones, approximately 98.5% occurring once. The source material was naive CD4+ T cells sorted from blood. As to subset: CD45RA+ positively selected. Receptor source: a man aged 25 to 40 in good health.

The V and J genes are TRBV27 and TRBJ1-1, with a possible D match to TRBD1 (5 bases). Looked up from germline, CDR1 is MNHEY and CDR2 is SMNVEV (reference sequence). The length of the CDR3 is 14 residues. The CDR3 sequence is CASLKGPGDTEAFF. Here the CDR3 DNA reads TGTGCTTCACTTAAGGGCCCGGGGGACACTGAAGCTTTCTTT.

This clone was recorded only once. The chain recombines TRBV11-3 with TRBJ2-7; weak D call: TRBD2 (6 bases). This CDR3 spans 13 amino acids. Germline CDR1 SGHNT, CDR2 YENEEA. The germline V and J ends were trimmed by 8 bases and 2 bases, with 13 bases remaining between them. The DNA for the CDR3 is TGTGCCAGCTCGCGGGGTCTTGCCTACGAGCAGTACTTC. This sequence encodes CASSRGLAYEQYF.

The CDR3 loop reads CATSRVVGIANTEAFF. As DNA, the CDR3 is TGTGCCACCAGCAGAGTAGTAGGGATAGCGAACACTGAAGCTTTCTTT. The chain recombines TRBV15 with TRBJ1-1; D gene uncertain. Germline lookup yields CDR1 LNHNV and CDR2 YYDKDF (reference sequence). The CDR3 sequence is 16 residues long. V lost 1 base and J lost 1, with 13 bases in between. Based on the CDR3 plus reference TRBV15 and TRBJ1-1, the full variable domain is DAMVIQNPRYQVTQFGKPVTLSCSQTLNHNVMYWYQQKSSQAPKLLFHYYDKDFNNEADTPDNFQSRRPNTSFCFLDIRSPGLGDTAMYLCATSRVVGIANTEAFFGQGTRLTVV.

V and J are TRBV7-9 and TRBJ1-1; D is uncertain. In germline, CDR1 is SEHNR, CDR2 FQNEAQ (reference sequence). V was pared by 6 bases and J by 3 bases, with 14 bases between. This CDR3 has 14 amino acids. CDR3: CASSSPGSYTEAFF. CDR3 bases: TGTGCCAGCAGTTCCCCCGGTTCCTACACTGAAGCTTTCTTT.

The chain joins TRBV7-3 to TRBJ2-3, with 14 bases identical to TRBD2. This CDR3 is built from 16 residues. Germline-derived CDR1 and CDR2 are SGHTA and FQGTGA. With V trimmed by 4 bases and J by 4 bases, 4 bases remained unmatched. CDR3 sequence: CASSWGLAGAADTQYF. CDR3 DNA: TGTGCCAGCAGCTGGGGACTAGCGGGAGCCGCAGATACGCAGTATTTT.